This T cell receptor beta chain was recorded in a study of T cells after yellow fever vaccination. This CDR3 spans 13 amino acids. V dropped 6 bases and J dropped 3 bases, with 12 bases sitting between them. Germline V CDR1 and CDR2: MNHEY, SVGEGT. This clonotype was seen a few times. One entry per CDR3 protein results from TCRdb running MiXCR on the 5' RACE reads. The sample yields about 130,000 distinct CDR3 sequences, under 9% seen once. The clonotype originates from a man in his late teens or twenties who received the YFV17D yellow fever vaccine. The specimen was CD8+ T cells sorted from PBMCs, collected on the day of the yellow fever booster vaccination. This rearrangement joins TRBV6-2 or TRBV6-3 to TRBJ2-7; perhaps TRBD1 as D (6 bases). The CDR3 DNA sequence: TGTGCCAGCAGAACCAGGGGCCACTACGAGCAGTACGTC. This gives the protein CASRTRGHYEQYV.